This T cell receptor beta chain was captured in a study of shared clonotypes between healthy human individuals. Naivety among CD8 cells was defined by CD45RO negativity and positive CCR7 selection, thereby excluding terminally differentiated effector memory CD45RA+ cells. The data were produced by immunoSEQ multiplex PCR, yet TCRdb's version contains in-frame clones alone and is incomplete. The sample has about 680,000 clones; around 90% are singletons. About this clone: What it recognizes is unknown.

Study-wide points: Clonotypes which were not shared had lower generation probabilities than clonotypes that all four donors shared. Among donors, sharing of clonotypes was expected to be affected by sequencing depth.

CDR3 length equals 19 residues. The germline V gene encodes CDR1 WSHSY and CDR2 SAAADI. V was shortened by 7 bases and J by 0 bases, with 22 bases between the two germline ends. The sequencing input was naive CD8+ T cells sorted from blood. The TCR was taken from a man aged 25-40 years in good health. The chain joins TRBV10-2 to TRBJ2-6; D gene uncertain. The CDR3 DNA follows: TGCGCCAGCACCTTGAATCCACGGGTCCTATCCTCTGGGGCCAACGTCCTGACTTTC. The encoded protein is CASTLNPRVLSSGANVLTF.